One T cell receptor beta chain is described in this entry. This record belongs to a study of Ad26.COV2.S vaccination and SARS-CoV-2 variants. Study information: In the COV1001 trial, the donor was in the Ad26.COV2.S arm.

TCRdb keeps only in-frame clones here, not all; method: immunoSEQ multiplex PCR. The sample yields roughly 700,000 clones, roughly nine tenths seen once. Treatment of the sample: some 19 received Ad26.COV2.S at low or high dose, single or two shots; about 5 received placebo; per-sample allocation not given. The investigators took samples on day 63 after the first vaccine or placebo injection. Cohort 1b enrolled adults aged 18-55 years in Boston. Germline V lookup: CDR1 SGHTA, CDR2 FQGTGA. Trimming shortened V by 0 bases and J by 3 bases, and 12 bases separated the two germline ends. The length of the CDR3 is 15 residues.

This sequence originates from a person between 18 and 59 years old who received the Ad26.COV2.S COVID-19 vaccine or a placebo. Sequencing used peripheral blood, obtained in a trial of Ad26.COV2.S vaccine versus placebo. J is TRBJ2-7 and V is TRBV7-3; D is unclear. The CDR3, as DNA: TGTGCCAGCAGCTTAACCCCTGACCCCAACTACGAGCAGTACTTC. This codes for CASSLTPDPNYEQYF.